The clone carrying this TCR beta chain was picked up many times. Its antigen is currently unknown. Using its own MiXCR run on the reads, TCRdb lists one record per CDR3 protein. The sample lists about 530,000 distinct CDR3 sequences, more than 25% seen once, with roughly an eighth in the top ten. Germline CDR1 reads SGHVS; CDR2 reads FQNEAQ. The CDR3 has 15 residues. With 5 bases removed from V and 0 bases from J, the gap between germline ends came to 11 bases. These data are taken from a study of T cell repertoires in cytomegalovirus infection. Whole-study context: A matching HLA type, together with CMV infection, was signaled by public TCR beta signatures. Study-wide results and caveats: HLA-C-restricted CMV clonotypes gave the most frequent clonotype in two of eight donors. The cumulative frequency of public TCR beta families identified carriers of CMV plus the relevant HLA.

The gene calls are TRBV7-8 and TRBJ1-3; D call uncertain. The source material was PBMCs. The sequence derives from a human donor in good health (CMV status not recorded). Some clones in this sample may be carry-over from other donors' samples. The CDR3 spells CASSHGLSSGNTIYF. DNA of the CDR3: TGTGCCAGCAGCCACGGACTGTCCTCTGGAAACACCATATATTTT. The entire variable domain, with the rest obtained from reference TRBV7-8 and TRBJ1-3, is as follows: GAGVSQSPRYKVAKRGQDVALRCDPISGHVSLFWYQQALGQGPEFLTYFQNEAQLDKSGLPSDRFFAERPEGSVSTLKIQRTQQEDSAVYLCASSHGLSSGNTIYFGEGSWLTVV.